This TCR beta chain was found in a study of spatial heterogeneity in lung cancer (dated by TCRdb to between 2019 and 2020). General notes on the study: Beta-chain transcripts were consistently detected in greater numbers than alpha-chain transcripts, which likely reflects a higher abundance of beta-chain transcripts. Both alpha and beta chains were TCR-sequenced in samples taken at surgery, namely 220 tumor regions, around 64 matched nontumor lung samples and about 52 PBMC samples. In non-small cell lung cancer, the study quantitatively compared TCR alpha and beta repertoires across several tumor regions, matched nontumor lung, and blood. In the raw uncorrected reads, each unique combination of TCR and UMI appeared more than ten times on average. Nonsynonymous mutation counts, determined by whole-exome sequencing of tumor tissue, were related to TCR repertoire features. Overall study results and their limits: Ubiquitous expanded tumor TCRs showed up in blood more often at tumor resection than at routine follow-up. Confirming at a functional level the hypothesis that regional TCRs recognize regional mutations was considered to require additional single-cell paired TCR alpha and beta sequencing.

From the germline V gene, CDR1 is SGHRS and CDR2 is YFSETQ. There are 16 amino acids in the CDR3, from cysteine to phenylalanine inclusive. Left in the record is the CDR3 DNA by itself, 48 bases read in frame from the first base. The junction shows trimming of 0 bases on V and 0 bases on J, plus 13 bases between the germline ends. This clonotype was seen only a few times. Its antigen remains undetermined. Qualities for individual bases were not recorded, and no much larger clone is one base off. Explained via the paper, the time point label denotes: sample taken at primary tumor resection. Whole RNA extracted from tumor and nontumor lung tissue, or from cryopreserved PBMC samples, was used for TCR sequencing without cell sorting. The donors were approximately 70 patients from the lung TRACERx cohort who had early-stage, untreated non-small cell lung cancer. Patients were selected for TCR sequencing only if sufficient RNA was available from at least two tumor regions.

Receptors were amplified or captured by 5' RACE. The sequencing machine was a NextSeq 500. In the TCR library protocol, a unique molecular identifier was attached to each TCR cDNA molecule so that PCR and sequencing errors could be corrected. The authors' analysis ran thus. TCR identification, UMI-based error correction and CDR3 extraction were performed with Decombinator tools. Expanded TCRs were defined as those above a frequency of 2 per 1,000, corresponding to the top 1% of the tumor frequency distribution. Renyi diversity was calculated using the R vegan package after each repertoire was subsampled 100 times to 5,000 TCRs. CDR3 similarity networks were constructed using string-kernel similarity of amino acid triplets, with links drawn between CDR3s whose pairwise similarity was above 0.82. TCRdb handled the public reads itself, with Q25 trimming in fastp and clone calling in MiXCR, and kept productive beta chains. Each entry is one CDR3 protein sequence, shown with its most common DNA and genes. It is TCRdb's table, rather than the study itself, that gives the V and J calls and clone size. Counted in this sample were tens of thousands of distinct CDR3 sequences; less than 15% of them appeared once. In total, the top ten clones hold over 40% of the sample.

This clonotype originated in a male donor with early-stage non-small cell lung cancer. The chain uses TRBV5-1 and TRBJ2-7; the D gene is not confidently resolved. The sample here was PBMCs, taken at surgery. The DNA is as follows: TGCGCCAGCAGCTTGGCCGGGCCGAAGAGCTCCTACGAGCAGTACTTC. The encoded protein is CASSLAGPKSSYEQYF.